The 17 T cell receptor beta chains listed next were all sequenced from one sample in a study of T cell changes during pregnancy in multiple sclerosis. Data came from immunoSEQ multiplex PCR; TCRdb stores just in-frame clones and leaves some out. This table holds more than 75,000 clones, over 90% found once. This specimen consisted of peripheral blood, obtained in the third trimester of pregnancy. The receptors were gathered from a female donor with multiple sclerosis, enrolled in a pregnancy study.

The chain couples TRBV4-1 to TRBJ2-1; 7 bases align to TRBD2. Per the germline V gene, CDR1 is MGHRA and CDR2 is YSYEKL. The J segment lost 8 bases and the V segment lost 3 bases, leaving 7 bases of the junction unmatched. This CDR3 contains 14 residues. CDR3 nucleotide sequence: TGCGCCAGCAGCCACGCGGGGGATTCCGATGAGCAGTTCTTC. This translates into CASSHAGDSDEQFF.

The chain joins TRBV19 to TRBJ1-5; no clear D. The CDR3 sequence is 15 residues long. Germline V gene sequence: CDR1 LNHDA, CDR2 SQIVND (reference sequence). With 1 base removed from V and 1 base from J, the gap between germline ends came to 8 bases. This chain's CDR3 is CASSIGPRSNQPQHF. In DNA form, the CDR3 reads TGTGCCAGTAGTATAGGCCCTAGAAGCAATCAGCCCCAGCATTTT.

The rearrangement links TRBV11-1 to TRBJ2-2; D remains unclear. The V end lost 1 base, the J end lost 0 bases, and 6 bases lay between the germline ends. The CDR3 loop spans 15 amino acids. Germline CDR1 reads SGHAT; CDR2 reads FQDESV (reference sequence). CDR3 sequence: CASSLGDTNTGELFF. DNA for the CDR3: TGTGCCAGCAGCTTAGGAGACACGAACACCGGGGAGCTGTTTTTT. The variable domain in full, with the rest retrieved from reference TRBV11-1 and TRBJ2-2, is EAEVAQSPRYKITEKSQAVAFWCDPISGHATLYWYRQILGQGPELLVQFQDESVVDDSQLPKDRFSAERLKGVDSTLKIQPAELGDSAMYLCASSLGDTNTGELFFGEGSRLTVL.

The V call is TRBV7-8, the J call TRBJ2-5; D possibly corresponds to TRBD1 (6 bases). This CDR3 contains 15 residues. V lost 5 bases and J 4 bases, leaving 17 bases between the germline ends. Looked up from germline, CDR1 is SGHVS and CDR2 is FQNEAQ. The CDR3 region is CASSPRAGVVETQYF. The CDR3, as DNA: TGTGCCAGCAGCCCAAGGGCAGGGGTCGTAGAGACCCAGTACTTC.

The chain employs TRBV28 and TRBJ1-1, with 8 bases lining up with TRBD1. The germline V gene has CDR1 MDHEN and CDR2 SYDVKM. The V and J ends lost 10 bases and 6 bases, in that order; junction bases with no gene match: 4. This CDR3 is built from 11 residues. CDR3 in amino acids: CATRGQPEAFF. The CDR3 nucleotides read TGTGCCACCAGGGGGCAGCCTGAAGCTTTCTTT.

The chain employs TRBV19 and TRBJ1-5; D gene uncertain. The CDR3 has 16 amino acids. V was clipped by 0 bases and J by 6 bases, with 15 bases between them. Germline V lookup: CDR1 LNHDA, CDR2 SQIVND (reference sequence). Here the CDR3 reads CASSIDFTGFLQPQHF. DNA for the CDR3: TGTGCCAGTAGTATAGATTTTACGGGGTTCCTTCAGCCCCAGCATTTT.

The chain recombines TRBV5-1 with TRBJ2-3; TRBD1 might be the D (6 bases). The CDR3 consists of 15 residues. Germline assignment: CDR1 SGHRS and CDR2 YFSETQ. The V and J ends lost 0 bases and 4 bases respectively, with 12 bases between them. CDR3 bases: TGCGCCAGCAGCTTGGTCAGGGGCAGTCCAGATACGCAGTATTTT. Its protein product is CASSLVRGSPDTQYF.

This clone was detected only a few times. This CDR3 is CASSEGQGASGNTIYF. CDR3 nucleotides: TGTGCCAGCTCCGAAGGGCAGGGGGCTTCTGGAAACACCATATATTTT. The chain recombines TRBV2 with TRBJ1-3; 8 nucleotides line up with TRBD1. Germline loops: CDR1 SNHLY, CDR2 FYNNEI. The CDR3 is made up of 16 amino acids. Trimming at V came to 8 bases and at J to 1 base, leaving 10 bases not matched to a gene.

V gene TRBV14 combines with J gene TRBJ1-1, with a tentative D call TRBD1 (5 bases). Germline V gene sequence: CDR1 SGHDN, CDR2 FVKESK. The V end lost 3 bases, the J end lost 7 bases, and 9 bases lay between the germline ends. This CDR3 region has 12 residues. The CDR3, as DNA: TGTGCCAGCAGCCATTGGCAGGGTGAAGCTTTCTTT. It specifies CASSHWQGEAFF.

The DNA of the CDR3 is TGTGCCAGCAGCTTAGGTGGGCGCGGGGGCGAGCAGTACTTC. The encoded protein is CASSLGGRGGEQYF. This chain connects TRBV7-8 to TRBJ2-7; 7 bases line up with TRBD2. V shed 1 base, J shed 6 bases, and the junction held 6 bases outside the gene matches. Germline loops: CDR1 SGHVS, CDR2 FQNEAQ. The CDR3 contains 14 residues.

V and J are TRBV14 and TRBJ1-4; no definite D call. The length of the CDR3 is 16 residues. V lost 1 base to trimming and J lost 5 bases, with 14 bases between them. The V gene's germline CDR1 is SGHDN and CDR2 FVKESK. DNA for the CDR3: TGTGCCAGCAGCCAAGTCAACAGCCCCCTGAATGAAAAACTGTTTTTT. It encodes CASSQVNSPLNEKLFF. Variable domain in full (rest from reference TRBV14 and TRBJ1-4): EAGVTQFPSHSVIEKGQTVTLRCDPISGHDNLYWYRRVMGKEIKFLLHFVKESKQDESGMPNNRFLAERTGGTYSTLKVQPAELEDSGVYFCASSQVNSPLNEKLFFGSGTQLSVL.

The chain employs TRBV19 and TRBJ2-5, with 10 bases matching TRBD2. The CDR3 loop spans 14 amino acids. In germline, CDR1 is LNHDA, CDR2 SQIVND (reference sequence). V lost 5 bases and J lost 2; bases outside the gene matches: 2. Written as DNA, the CDR3 is TGTGCCAGTAGTGCACTAGCGGGGCAAGAGACCCAGTACTTC. Protein: CASSALAGQETQYF.

This clone was detected once. CDR3 loop: CASSVVGEGEQFF. CDR3 nucleotides: TGTGCCAGCAGCGTAGTCGGCGAGGGTGAGCAGTTCTTC. This chain uses TRBV9 with TRBJ2-1; D is possibly TRBD2 (5 bases). Germline CDR1 and CDR2: SGDLS and YYNGEE. This CDR3 is 13 amino acids long. Trimming shortened V by 0 bases and J by 9 bases, and 10 bases separated the two germline ends.

Only one count was recorded for this clone. The gene calls are TRBV6-1 and TRBJ1-1; D call uncertain. Trimming removed 4 bases at V and 8 bases at J, with 11 bases between. Germline CDR1 reads MNHNS; CDR2 reads SASEGT. The CDR3 extends over 12 amino acids. The CDR3 loop is CASSGGLREAFF. CDR3 nucleotides: TGTGCCAGCAGTGGCGGGTTACGAGAAGCTTTCTTT.

The chain carries TRBV21-1 and TRBJ1-2. TRBV21-1 corresponds to a pseudogene. CDR3 length equals 15 residues. CDR3 residues: CASRPGRKVGYGYTF. The DNA for the CDR3 is TGTGCCAGCAGGCCGGGGAGAAAAGTGGGCTATGGCTACACCTTC.

The chain employs TRBV7-3 and TRBJ2-1; 10 bases match TRBD2. Germline CDR1 reads SGHTA; CDR2 reads FQGTGA. The CDR3 contains 15 residues. J gave up 2 bases and V 4 bases, and 2 bases lay outside the gene matches. As DNA, the CDR3 is TGTGCCAGCAGCTACCTAGCGGGGGCCTACAATGAGCAGTTCTTC. It specifies CASSYLAGAYNEQFF.

The chain couples TRBV11-2 to TRBJ1-6; D remains unclear. This CDR3 region has 14 residues. V dropped 1 base and J dropped 8 bases, with 9 bases sitting between them. Germline V gives CDR1 SGHAT, CDR2 FQNNGV. The CDR3 DNA reads as TGTGCCAGCAGCTTAGGAGGGCCTCATTCACCCCTCCACTTT. Amino acids: CASSLGGPHSPLHF.